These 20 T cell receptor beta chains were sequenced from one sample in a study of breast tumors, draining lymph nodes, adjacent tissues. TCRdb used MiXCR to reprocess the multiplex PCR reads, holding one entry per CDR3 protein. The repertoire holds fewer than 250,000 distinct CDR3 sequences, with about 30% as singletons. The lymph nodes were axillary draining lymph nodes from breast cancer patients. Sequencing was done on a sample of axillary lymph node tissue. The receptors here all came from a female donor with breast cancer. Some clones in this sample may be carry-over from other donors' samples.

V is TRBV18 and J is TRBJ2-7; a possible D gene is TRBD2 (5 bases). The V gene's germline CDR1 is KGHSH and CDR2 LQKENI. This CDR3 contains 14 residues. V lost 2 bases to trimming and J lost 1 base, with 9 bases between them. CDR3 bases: TGTGCCAGCTCACCAGGGAGTAGTTCCTACGAGCAGTACTTC. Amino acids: CASSPGSSSYEQYF.

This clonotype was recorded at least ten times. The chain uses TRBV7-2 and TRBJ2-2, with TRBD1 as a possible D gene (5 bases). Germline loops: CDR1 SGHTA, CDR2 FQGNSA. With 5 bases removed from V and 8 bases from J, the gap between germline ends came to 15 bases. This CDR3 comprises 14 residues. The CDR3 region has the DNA TGTGCCAGCAGCCAGGACACCCGAGTAGGGGAGCTGTTTTTT. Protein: CASSQDTRVGELFF.

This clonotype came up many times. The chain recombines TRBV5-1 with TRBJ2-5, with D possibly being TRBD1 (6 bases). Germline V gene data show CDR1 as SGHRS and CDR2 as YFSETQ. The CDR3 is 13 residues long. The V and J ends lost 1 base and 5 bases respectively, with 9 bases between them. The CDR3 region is CASSLQGRETQYF. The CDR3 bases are TGCGCCAGCAGCTTGCAGGGGCGGGAGACCCAGTACTTC.

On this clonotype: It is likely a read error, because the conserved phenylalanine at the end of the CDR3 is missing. CDR3 sequence reads: CASSLGTEDIQYV. The CDR3 DNA reads as TGTGCCAGCAGTTTGGGGACAGAGGACATTCAGTACGTC. This chain uses TRBV12-3 or TRBV12-4 with TRBJ2-4, with 7 bases identical to TRBD1. V lost 3 bases to trimming and J lost 8 bases; unmatched junction nucleotides: 4. The CDR3 contains 13 residues.

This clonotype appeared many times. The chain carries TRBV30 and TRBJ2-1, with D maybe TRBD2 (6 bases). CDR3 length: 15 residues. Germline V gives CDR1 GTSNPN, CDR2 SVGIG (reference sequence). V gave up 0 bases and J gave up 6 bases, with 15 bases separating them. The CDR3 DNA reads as TGTGCCTGGAGTGTAGGGTCTAGCGACATCAATGAGCAGTTCTTC. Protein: CAWSVGSSDINEQFF.

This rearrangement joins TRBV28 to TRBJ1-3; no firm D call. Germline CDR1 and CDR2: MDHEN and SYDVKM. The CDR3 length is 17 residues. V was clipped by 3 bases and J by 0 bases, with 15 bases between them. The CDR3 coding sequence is TGTGCCAGCAGTTTGGGCCGTTACCTTTACTCTGGAAACACCATATATTTT. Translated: CASSLGRYLYSGNTIYF. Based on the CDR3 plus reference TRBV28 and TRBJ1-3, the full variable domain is DVKVTQSSRYLVKRTGEKVFLECVQDMDHENMFWYRQDPGLGLRLIYFSYDVKMKEKGDIPEGYSVSREKKERFSLILESASTNQTSMYLCASSLGRYLYSGNTIYFGEGSWLTVV.

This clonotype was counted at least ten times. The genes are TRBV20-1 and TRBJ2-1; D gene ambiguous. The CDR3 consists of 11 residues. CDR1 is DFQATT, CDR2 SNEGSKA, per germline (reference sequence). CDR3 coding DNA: TGCGTCCCTTCCCAGGTCAATGAGCAGTTCTTC. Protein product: CVPSQVNEQFF.

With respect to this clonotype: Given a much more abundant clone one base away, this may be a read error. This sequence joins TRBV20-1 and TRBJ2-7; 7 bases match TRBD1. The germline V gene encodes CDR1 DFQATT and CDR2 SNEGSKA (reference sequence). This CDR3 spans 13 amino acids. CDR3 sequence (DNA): TGCAGTGCTGGACAGGACAGACACTACGCGCAGTACTTC. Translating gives CSAGQDRHYAQYF.

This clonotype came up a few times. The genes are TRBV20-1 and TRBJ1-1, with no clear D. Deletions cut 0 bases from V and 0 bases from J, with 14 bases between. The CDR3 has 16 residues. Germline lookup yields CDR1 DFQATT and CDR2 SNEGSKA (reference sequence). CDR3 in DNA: TGCAGTGCTAGAGATTGGAATAGGCCTATGAACACTGAAGCTTTCTTT. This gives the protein CSARDWNRPMNTEAFF.

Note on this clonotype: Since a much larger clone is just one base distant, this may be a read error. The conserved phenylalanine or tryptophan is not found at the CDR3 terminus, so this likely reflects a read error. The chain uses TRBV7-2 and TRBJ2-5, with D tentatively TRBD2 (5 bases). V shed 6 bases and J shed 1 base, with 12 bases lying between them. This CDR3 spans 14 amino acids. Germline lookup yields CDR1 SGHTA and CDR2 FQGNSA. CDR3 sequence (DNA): TGTGCCAGCAGAAAAGACTACGCCCAAGAGACCCAGTACCTC. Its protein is CASRKDYAQETQYL.

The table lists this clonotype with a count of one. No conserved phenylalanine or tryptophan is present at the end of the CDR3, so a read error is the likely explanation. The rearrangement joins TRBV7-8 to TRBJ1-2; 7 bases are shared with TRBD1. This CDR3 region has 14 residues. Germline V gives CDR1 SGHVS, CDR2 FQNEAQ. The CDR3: CVSSLGTANYGYTL. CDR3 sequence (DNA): TGTGTCAGCAGCTTAGGGACAGCTAACTATGGCTACACCCTC.

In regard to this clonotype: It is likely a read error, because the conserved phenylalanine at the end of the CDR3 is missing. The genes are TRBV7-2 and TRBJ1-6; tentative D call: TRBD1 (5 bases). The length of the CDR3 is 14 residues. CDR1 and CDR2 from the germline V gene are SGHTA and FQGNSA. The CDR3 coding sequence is TGCGCCAGCAGCTCAGGCAGGGTTAATTCACCCCTCCACTTG. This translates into CASSSGRVNSPLHL.

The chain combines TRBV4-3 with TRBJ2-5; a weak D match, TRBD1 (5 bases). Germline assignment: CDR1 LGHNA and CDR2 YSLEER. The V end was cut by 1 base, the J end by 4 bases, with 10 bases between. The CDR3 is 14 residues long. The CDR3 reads CASSQGQRGETQYF. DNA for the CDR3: TGCGCCAGCAGCCAAGGACAGCGCGGAGAGACCCAGTACTTC.

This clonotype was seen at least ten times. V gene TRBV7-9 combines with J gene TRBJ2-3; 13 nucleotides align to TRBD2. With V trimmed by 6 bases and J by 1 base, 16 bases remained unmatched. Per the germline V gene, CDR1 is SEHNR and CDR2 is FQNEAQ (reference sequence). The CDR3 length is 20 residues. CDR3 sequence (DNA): TGTGCCAGCAGACTACGTACCGGGACTAGCGGGACGGGACGCACAGATACGCAGTATTTT. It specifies CASRLRTGTSGTGRTDTQYF.

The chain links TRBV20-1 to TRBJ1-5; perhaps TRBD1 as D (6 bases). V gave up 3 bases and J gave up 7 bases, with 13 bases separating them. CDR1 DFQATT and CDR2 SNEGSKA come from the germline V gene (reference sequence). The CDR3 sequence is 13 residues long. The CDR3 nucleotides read TGCAGTGCTAGCGAACAGGGAGAGCAGCCCCAGCATTTT. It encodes CSASEQGEQPQHF.

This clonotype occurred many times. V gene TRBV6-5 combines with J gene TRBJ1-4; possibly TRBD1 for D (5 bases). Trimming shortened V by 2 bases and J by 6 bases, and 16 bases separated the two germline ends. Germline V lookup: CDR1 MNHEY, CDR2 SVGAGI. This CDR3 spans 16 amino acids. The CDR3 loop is CASSYGGDGIDEKLFF. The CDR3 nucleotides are TGTGCCAGCAGTTACGGAGGGGATGGGATTGATGAAAAACTGTTTTTT.

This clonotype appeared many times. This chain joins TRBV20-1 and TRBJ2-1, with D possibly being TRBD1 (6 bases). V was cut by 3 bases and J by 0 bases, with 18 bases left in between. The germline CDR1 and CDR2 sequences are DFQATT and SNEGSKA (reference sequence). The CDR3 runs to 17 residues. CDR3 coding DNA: TGCAGTGCTAGTGCTACAGGGTTCCGGGGCTCCTACAATGAGCAGTTCTTC. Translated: CSASATGFRGSYNEQFF.

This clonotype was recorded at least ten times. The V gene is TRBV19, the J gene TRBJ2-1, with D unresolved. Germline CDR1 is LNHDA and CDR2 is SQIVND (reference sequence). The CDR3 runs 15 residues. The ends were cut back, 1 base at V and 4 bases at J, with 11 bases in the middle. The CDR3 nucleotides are TGTGCCAGTAGTATAGCCCAACGCCAATACAATGAGCAGTTCTTC. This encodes CASSIAQRQYNEQFF. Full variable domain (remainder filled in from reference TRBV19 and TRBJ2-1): DGGITQSPKYLFRKEGQNVTLSCEQNLNHDAMYWYRQDPGQGLRLIYYSQIVNDFQKGDIAEGYSVSREKKESFPLTVTSAQKNPTAFYLCASSIAQRQYNEQFFGPGTRLTVL.

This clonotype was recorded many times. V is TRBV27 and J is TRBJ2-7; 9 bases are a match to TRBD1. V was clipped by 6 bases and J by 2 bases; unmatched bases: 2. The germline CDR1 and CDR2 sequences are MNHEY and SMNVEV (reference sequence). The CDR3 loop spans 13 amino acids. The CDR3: CASRGTGTYEQYF. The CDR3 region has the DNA TGTGCCAGCAGAGGGACAGGGACCTACGAGCAGTACTTC.

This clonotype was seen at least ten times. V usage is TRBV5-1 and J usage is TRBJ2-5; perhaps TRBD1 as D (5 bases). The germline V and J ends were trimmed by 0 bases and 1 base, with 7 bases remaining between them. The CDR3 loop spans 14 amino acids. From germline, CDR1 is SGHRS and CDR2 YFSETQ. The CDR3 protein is CASSLVGVQETQYF. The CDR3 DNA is TGCGCCAGCAGCTTGGTAGGGGTCCAAGAGACCCAGTACTTC.